The sequence of this TCR beta chain was determined in a study of cytomegalovirus exposure and HLA in healthy donors (dated by TCRdb to the late 2010s). For the study in its entirety: The approximately 710 repertoires of the first cohort and the 110 or so validation repertoires were produced on the same platform, according to a later analysis. Along with the approximately 700-subject first cohort, a separate validation cohort of over a hundred different subjects was used. The study combined high-throughput TCR immunosequencing, statistical association of individual TCRs with disease status, and machine learning to predict cytomegalovirus infection status. The study aimed to test whether cataloging public T cell receptors could reveal signatures of past pathogen exposure.

Note on this clone: This receptor's antigen is unknown. No base qualities exist here, and no much larger clone lies one base off it.

To prepare the library, the immunoSEQ multiplex PCR assay was applied. As for the original processing: To diagnose cytomegalovirus status from the catalog of TCR beta chain sequences, a statistical classification framework was built. TCRdb holds this immuneACCESS table with in-frame rearrangements only. Some clones are missing; in checked studies, unresolved V genes explain under half, and the rest has no known cause. The V and J calls and the clone size are those of that table, but D and trimming were determined from the DNA. For this sample the table gives around 94,000 clones, of which roughly 95% were detected only once. Roughly 0.9% of the sample comes from the top ten. The investigation overall reported the following: Most TCR sequences were observed very rarely across donors, whereas some public TCRs were present in many individuals. In the study, 150 to 200 TCR beta chains were listed as associated with cytomegalovirus. In vitro tests confirmed that three of the cytomegalovirus-associated TCR beta chains recognize cytomegalovirus antigens. The authors suggested that the approach could potentially be generalized to other disease states and immunological phenotypes. A later analysis lacked HLA typing for the validation cohort, so it scored co-occurrence in that cohort across all 130 or so repertoires. A later analysis found that TCRs clustered in the first cohort also tended to co-occur in the 120 validation repertoires, with approximately 95% of cluster scores above 0. The classifier was reported to diagnose cytomegalovirus status with high specificity and sensitivity in both the original cohort and the validation cohort.

According to the germline V gene, CDR1 reads SGDLS and CDR2 reads YYNGEE. Trimming removed 3 bases from V and 3 bases from J; the gene matches leave 3 bases unexplained. Including the terminal cysteine and phenylalanine, the CDR3 comprises 15 residues. The retained sequence is limited to the CDR3, 45 bases, with the frame set at the first base. The donors belonged to the validation cohort of 120 subjects, which was separate from the roughly 700-subject first cohort. This chain joins TRBV9 to TRBJ2-3, and 11 bases in between align with TRBD2. This TCR came from a woman aged 18 to 35 in good health and CMV-seronegative. Sequenced material: PBMCs. Here the CDR3 is given as CASSGSGGATDTQYF. The DNA reads TGTGCCAGCAGCGGTAGCGGGGGGGCGACAGATACGCAGTATTTT.